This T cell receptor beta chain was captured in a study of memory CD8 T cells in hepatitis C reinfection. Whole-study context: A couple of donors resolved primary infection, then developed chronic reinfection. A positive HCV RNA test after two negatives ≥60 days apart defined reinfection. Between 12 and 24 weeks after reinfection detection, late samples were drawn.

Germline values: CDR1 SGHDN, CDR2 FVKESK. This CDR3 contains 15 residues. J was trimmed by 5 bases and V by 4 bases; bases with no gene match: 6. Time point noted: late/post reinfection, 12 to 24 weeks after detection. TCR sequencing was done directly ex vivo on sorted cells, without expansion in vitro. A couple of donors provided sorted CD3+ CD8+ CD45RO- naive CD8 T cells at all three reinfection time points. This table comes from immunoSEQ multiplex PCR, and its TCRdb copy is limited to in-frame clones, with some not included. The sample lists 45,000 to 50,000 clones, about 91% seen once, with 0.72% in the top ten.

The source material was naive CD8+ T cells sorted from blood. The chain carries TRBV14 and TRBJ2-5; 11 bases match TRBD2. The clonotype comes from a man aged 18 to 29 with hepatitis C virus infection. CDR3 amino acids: CASSPRLAGSETQYF. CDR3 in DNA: TGTGCCAGCAGCCCAAGACTAGCGGGGTCGGAGACCCAGTACTTC. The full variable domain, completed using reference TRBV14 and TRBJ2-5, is EAGVTQFPSHSVIEKGQTVTLRCDPISGHDNLYWYRRVMGKEIKFLLHFVKESKQDESGMPNNRFLAERTGGTYSTLKVQPAELEDSGVYFCASSPRLAGSETQYFGPGTRLLVL.